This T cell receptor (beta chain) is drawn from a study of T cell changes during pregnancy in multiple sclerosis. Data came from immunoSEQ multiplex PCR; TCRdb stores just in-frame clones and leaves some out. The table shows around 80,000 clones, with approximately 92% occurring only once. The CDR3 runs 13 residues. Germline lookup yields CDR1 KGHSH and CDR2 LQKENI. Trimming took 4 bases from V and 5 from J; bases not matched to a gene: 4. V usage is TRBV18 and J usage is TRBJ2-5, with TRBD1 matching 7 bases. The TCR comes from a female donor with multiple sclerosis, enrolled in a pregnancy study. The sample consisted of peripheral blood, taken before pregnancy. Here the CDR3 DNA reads TGTGCCAGCTCACAACAGGGGTTGGAGACCCAGTACTTC. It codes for CASSQQGLETQYF. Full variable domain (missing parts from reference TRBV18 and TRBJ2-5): NAGVMQNPRHLVRRRGQEARLRCSPMKGHSHVYWYRQLPEEGLKFMVYLQKENIIDESGMPKERFSAEFPKEGPSILRIQQVVRGDSAAYFCASSQQGLETQYFGPGTRLLVL.